These 3 T cell receptor beta chains were all obtained from the same sample, sequenced in a study of T-cell memory formation after mild COVID-19. TCRdb ran MiXCR on the 5' RACE reads and lists one entry per CDR3 protein. This table holds around 440,000 distinct CDR3 sequences, around a sixth found once. Sequencing was performed on PBMCs or a T cell subset sorted from them (not recorded which). Every receptor here comes from an adult woman who had mild COVID-19 (a few samples of this study predate the infection). Cell type and time point are not known.

This chain joins TRBV29-1 and TRBJ2-4; unclear D gene. Per germline, CDR1 SQVTM and CDR2 ANQGSEA. CDR3 size: 15 residues. Trimming took off 4 bases at V and 6 bases at J, with 19 bases between the two ends. Written as DNA, the CDR3 is TGCAGCGTTGCTGAATTGACTCAATGGGGAAACATTCAGTACTTC. Its protein is CSVAELTQWGNIQYF.

The J gene is TRBJ2-7, the V gene TRBV5-1, with 10 bases aligning to TRBD1. Germline lookup yields CDR1 SGHRS and CDR2 YFSETQ. With V trimmed by 3 bases and J by 3 bases, 6 bases remained unmatched. The CDR3 extends over 15 amino acids. The CDR3 loop reads CASSSGTGDYYEQYF. DNA for the CDR3: TGCGCCAGCAGCTCCGGGACAGGGGATTACTACGAGCAGTACTTC. Variable domain in full (rest from reference TRBV5-1 and TRBJ2-7): KAGVTQTPRYLIKTRGQQVTLSCSPISGHRSVSWYQQTPGQGLQFLFEYFSETQRNKGNFPGRFSGRQFSNSRSEMNVSTLELGDSALYLCASSSGTGDYYEQYFGPGTRLTVT.

This clonotype was observed a few times. V is TRBV15 and J is TRBJ2-3; 11 bases align to TRBD2. CDR3 length: 18 amino acids. V was clipped by 5 bases and J by 2 bases; unmatched bases: 12. Looked up from germline, CDR1 is LNHNV and CDR2 is YYDKDF (reference sequence). This CDR3 is CATSSLPLAGGPTDTQYF. The CDR3, as DNA: TGTGCCACCAGCTCATTACCCCTAGCGGGGGGTCCCACAGATACGCAGTATTTT.